The 11 T cell receptor beta chains below come from one sample, sequenced in a study of T cell changes during pregnancy in multiple sclerosis (dated by TCRdb to 2018 to 2020). Library prep was done by the immunoSEQ multiplex PCR assay. TCRdb re-hosts the immuneACCESS table, in-frame sequences only. Its copies lack some clones; in the studies checked, an unresolved V gene accounts for under half of them, and the cause for the rest is not known. Present in this sample are about 40,000 clones, approximately 88% of which were seen just once. The ten biggest clones cover over 5% of the sample. Here the sequenced sample was peripheral blood, taken in the first trimester of pregnancy. The receptors stem from a female donor in good health, enrolled as a control in a pregnancy study.

V and J are TRBV10-1 and TRBJ1-5, with unresolved D. V lost 2 bases to trimming and J lost 0 bases, with 8 bases between them. The CDR3 sequence is 15 residues long. CDR1 is WNHNN and CDR2 is SYGVQD in the germline V gene (reference sequence). The CDR3 sequence is CASSETRGSNQPQHF. The CDR3 DNA sequence: TGCGCCAGCAGTGAGACTCGGGGTAGCAATCAGCCCCAGCATTTT.

This chain connects TRBV5-1 to TRBJ2-2, with TRBD1 matching over 7 bases. The V and J ends lost 3 bases and 5 bases, in that order; junction bases with no gene match: 19. The CDR3 consists of 19 residues. The germline V gene has CDR1 SGHRS and CDR2 YFSETQ. This chain's CDR3 is CASSYQFEQGSTRTGELFF. CDR3 sequence (DNA): TGCGCCAGCAGCTACCAATTTGAACAGGGGAGTACGAGGACCGGGGAGCTGTTTTTT.

This chain links TRBV2 with TRBJ2-1; no definite D call. The CDR3 has 13 amino acids. Trimming cost V 3 bases and J 14 bases, with 17 bases left between them. Germline-derived CDR1 and CDR2 are SNHLY and FYNNEI. Here the CDR3 reads CASSDIGGETEFF. The CDR3 DNA reads as TGTGCCAGCAGTGATATTGGCGGCGAGACGGAGTTCTTC.

The J gene is TRBJ1-1, the V gene TRBV29-1; 8 bases are a match to TRBD1. Per the germline V gene, CDR1 is SQVTM and CDR2 is ANQGSEA. The V segment lost 4 bases and the J segment 1 base; nucleotides outside the gene matches: 2. CDR3 length: 13 amino acids. The chain's CDR3 is CSVGGQGNTEAFF. As DNA, the CDR3 is TGCAGCGTTGGAGGACAGGGGAACACTGAAGCTTTCTTT.

The chain joins TRBV9 to TRBJ1-2; D unclear. CDR1 and CDR2 (germline): SGDLS, YYNGEE. This CDR3 is built from 14 residues. The V end was cut by 4 bases, the J end by 6 bases, with 16 bases between. Here the CDR3 DNA reads TGTGCCAGCAGCCCCTCCCAGGCCCCAAATGGCTACACCTTC. This translates into CASSPSQAPNGYTF.

The chain is built from TRBV7-3 and TRBJ2-1; tentatively, D is TRBD2 (6 bases). The V end was cut by 5 bases, the J end by 3 bases, with 17 bases between. The CDR3 sequence is 16 residues long. Germline loops: CDR1 SGHTA, CDR2 FQGTGA. The CDR3 DNA follows: TGTGCCAGCAGCGCCCACGGGGGACCCGGCTACAATGAGCAGTTCTTC. This codes for CASSAHGGPGYNEQFF.

V usage is TRBV6-5 and J usage is TRBJ1-1; D not resolved. The CDR3 length is 14 residues. Per the germline V gene, CDR1 is MNHEY and CDR2 is SVGAGI. Trimming removed 5 bases at V and 0 bases at J, with 10 bases between. CDR3 in amino acids: CASSIGLMNTEAFF. The CDR3 DNA is TGTGCCAGCAGTATCGGACTTATGAACACTGAAGCTTTCTTT.

V gene TRBV6-1 combines with J gene TRBJ2-1; TRBD2 matches at 13 bases. Germline V gene data show CDR1 as MNHNS and CDR2 as SASEGT. The junction had 8 bases not matched to a gene; V was cut back by 2 bases and J by 1 base. The CDR3 runs to 19 residues. Written as DNA, the CDR3 is TGTGCCAGCAGTGAATGGGGACTAGCGGGACCCTCATCCTACAATGAGCAGTTCTTC. This encodes CASSEWGLAGPSSYNEQFF.

This chain links TRBV7-9 with TRBJ2-7, with 7 nucleotides matching TRBD2. The junction had 5 bases not matched to a gene; V was cut back by 1 base and J by 5 bases. Germline CDR1 and CDR2: SEHNR and FQNEAQ (reference sequence). The CDR3 runs 14 residues. CDR3 coding DNA: TGTGCCAGCAGCTTAGGCGGGGGAAGGAACGAGCAGTACTTC. Translating gives CASSLGGGRNEQYF.

V is TRBV7-9 and J is TRBJ2-1; possible D gene TRBD2, 5 bases. This CDR3 comprises 15 residues. Trimming took 1 base from V and 6 from J, leaving 13 bases between them. CDR1 is SEHNR, CDR2 FQNEAQ, per germline (reference sequence). Written as DNA, the CDR3 is TGTGCCAGCAGCTTAGAGCGGAGGTTTACCAATGAGCAGTTCTTC. Translating it yields CASSLERRFTNEQFF.

This chain connects TRBV9 to TRBJ2-1; 8 bases align to TRBD1. CDR3 size: 15 residues. Germline CDR1 is SGDLS and CDR2 is YYNGEE. V shed 0 bases, J shed 8 bases, and the junction held 7 bases outside the gene matches. This CDR3 is CASSVEGQAGDEQFF. The CDR3 bases are TGTGCCAGCAGCGTAGAGGGACAGGCCGGGGATGAGCAGTTCTTC.